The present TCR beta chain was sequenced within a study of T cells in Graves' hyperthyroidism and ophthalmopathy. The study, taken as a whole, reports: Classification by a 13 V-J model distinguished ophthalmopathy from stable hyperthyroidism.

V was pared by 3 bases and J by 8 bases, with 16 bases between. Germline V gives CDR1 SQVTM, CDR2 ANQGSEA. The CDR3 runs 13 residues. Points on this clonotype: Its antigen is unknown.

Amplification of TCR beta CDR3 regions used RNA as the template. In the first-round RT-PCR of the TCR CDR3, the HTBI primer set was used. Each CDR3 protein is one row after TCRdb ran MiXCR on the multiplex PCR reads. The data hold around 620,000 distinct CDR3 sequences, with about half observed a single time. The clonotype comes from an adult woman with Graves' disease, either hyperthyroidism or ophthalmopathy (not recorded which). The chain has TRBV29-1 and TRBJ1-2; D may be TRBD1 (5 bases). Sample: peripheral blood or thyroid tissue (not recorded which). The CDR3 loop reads CSVDGSGWSGYTF. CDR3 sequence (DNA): TGCAGCGTTGACGGTTCAGGGTGGAGCGGCTACACCTTC. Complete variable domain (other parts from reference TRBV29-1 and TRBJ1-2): SAVISQKPSRDICQRGTSLTIQCQVDSQVTMMFWYRQQPGQSLTLIATANQGSEATYESGFVIDKFPISRPNLTFSTLTVSNMSPEDSSIYLCSVDGSGWSGYTFGSGTRLTVV.